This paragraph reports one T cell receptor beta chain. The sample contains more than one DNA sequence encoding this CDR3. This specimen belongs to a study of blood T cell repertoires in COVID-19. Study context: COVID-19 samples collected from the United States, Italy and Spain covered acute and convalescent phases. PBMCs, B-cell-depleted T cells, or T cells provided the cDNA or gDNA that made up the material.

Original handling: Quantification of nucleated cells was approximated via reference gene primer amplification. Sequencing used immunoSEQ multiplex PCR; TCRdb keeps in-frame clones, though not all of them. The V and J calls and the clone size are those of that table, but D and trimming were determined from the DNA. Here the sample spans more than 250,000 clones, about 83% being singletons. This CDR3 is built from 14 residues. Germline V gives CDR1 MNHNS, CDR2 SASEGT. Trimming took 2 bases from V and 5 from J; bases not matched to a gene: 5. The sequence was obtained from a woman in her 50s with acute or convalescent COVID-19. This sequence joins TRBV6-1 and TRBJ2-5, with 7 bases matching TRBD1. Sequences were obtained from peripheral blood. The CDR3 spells CASSERGRGETQYF. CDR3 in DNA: TGTGCCAGCAGTGAAAGGGGGCGCGGGGAGACCCAGTACTTC.